The 31 T cell receptor beta chains below all came from one sample that was sequenced in a study of blood T cell repertoires in COVID-19. Profiled with immunoSEQ multiplex PCR; TCRdb holds only in-frame clones, not every one. The table shows roughly 120,000 clones, with 87% occurring only once. Sequencing was performed on peripheral blood. These receptors all stem from a woman between 45 and 65 years old with acute or convalescent COVID-19.

V is TRBV10-2 and J is TRBJ2-3, with TRBD2 matching over 13 bases. CDR3 size: 18 residues. J gave up 5 bases and V 0 bases, and 8 bases lay outside the gene matches. Germline V lookup: CDR1 WSHSY, CDR2 SAAADI. The CDR3 loop is CASSESIGLAGVRDTQYF. The DNA for the CDR3 is TGCGCCAGCAGTGAGTCGATCGGACTAGCGGGAGTACGAGATACGCAGTATTTT.

The V and J genes are TRBV6-5 and TRBJ2-7; D is uncertain. The germline gives CDR1 MNHEY, CDR2 SVGAGI. This CDR3 has 13 amino acids. Trimming pared 4 bases from V and 0 bases from J, leaving 7 bases between. CDR3 sequence: CASSLPSSYEQYF. The CDR3 DNA reads as TGTGCCAGCAGTTTACCTAGCTCCTACGAGCAGTACTTC.

The chain carries TRBV7-2 and TRBJ1-5; perhaps TRBD1 as D (6 bases). V gave up 3 bases and J gave up 4 bases, with 13 bases separating them. Germline V lookup: CDR1 SGHTA, CDR2 FQGNSA. The CDR3 totals 15 residues. CDR3 sequence (DNA): TGTGCCAGCAGCTTGTCCGGGGGGCATAATCAGCCCCAGCATTTT. Protein sequence: CASSLSGGHNQPQHF.

The genes are TRBV6-5 and TRBJ1-5; D uncertain. With 10 bases removed from V and 7 bases from J, the gap between germline ends came to 14 bases. The CDR3 spans 12 residues. Germline V gives CDR1 MNHEY, CDR2 SVGAGI. In DNA form, the CDR3 reads TGTGCCATCACCCCCGTGGGCCAGCCCCAGCATTTT. Residues: CAITPVGQPQHF.

This rearrangement joins TRBV11-2 to TRBJ1-1, with D possibly TRBD1 on 6 matching bases. CDR1 SGHAT and CDR2 FQNNGV come from the germline V gene. The CDR3 is 15 amino acids. V was trimmed by 4 bases and J by 10 bases, leaving 22 bases between them. The CDR3 region has the DNA TGTGCCAGCAGCTCGACCCGACAGGTGTCGAGTGGAGCTTTCTTT. Its translation is CASSSTRQVSSGAFF.

The V call is TRBV5-1, the J call TRBJ2-7, with no clear D. V was cut by 2 bases and J by 3 bases, with 9 bases left in between. The V gene's germline CDR1 is SGHRS and CDR2 YFSETQ. The CDR3 is 13 amino acids. DNA for the CDR3: TGCGCCAGCAGCTTAACGCAGTTCTACGAGCAGTACTTC. The encoded protein is CASSLTQFYEQYF. The entire variable domain, with the rest obtained from reference TRBV5-1 and TRBJ2-7, is as follows: KAGVTQTPRYLIKTRGQQVTLSCSPISGHRSVSWYQQTPGQGLQFLFEYFSETQRNKGNFPGRFSGRQFSNSRSEMNVSTLELGDSALYLCASSLTQFYEQYFGPGTRLTVT.

Only a few counts were recorded for this clone. This chain uses TRBV29-1 with TRBJ1-1; D might be TRBD1 (5 bases). This CDR3 region has 12 residues. Germline assignment: CDR1 SQVTM and CDR2 ANQGSEA. V was shortened by 5 bases and J by 8 bases, with 15 bases between the two germline ends. The CDR3: CSVLRGTVEAFF. The DNA for the CDR3 is TGCAGCGTTCTCCGCGGGACTGTCGAAGCTTTCTTT.

The chain combines TRBV27 with TRBJ1-1, with 9 bases identical to TRBD1. Germline V gene sequence: CDR1 MNHEY, CDR2 SMNVEV (reference sequence). After removal of 0 bases from V and 11 bases from J, the junction contained 4 bases not matched to a gene. The length of the CDR3 is 13 residues. In DNA, the CDR3 is TGTGCCAGCAGTTTATCCCGGACAGGGGAGGCTTTCTTT. Translation: CASSLSRTGEAFF.

V gene TRBV5-4 combines with J gene TRBJ1-1; 9 bases are shared with TRBD1. The CDR3 consists of 16 residues. Trimming at V came to 4 bases and at J to 6 bases, leaving 13 bases not matched to a gene. Germline CDR1 SGHNT, CDR2 YYREEE (reference sequence). Here the CDR3 reads CASSRPGTGSMSEAFF. DNA for the CDR3: TGTGCCAGCAGCCGTCCCGGGACAGGGTCGATGTCTGAAGCTTTCTTT. Combining the CDR3 with reference TRBV5-4 and TRBJ1-1 gives the whole variable domain ETGVTQSPTHLIKTRGQQVTLRCSSQSGHNTVSWYQQALGQGPQFIFQYYREEENGRGNFPPRFSGLQFPNYSSELNVNALELDDSALYLCASSRPGTGSMSEAFFGQGTRLTVV.

This chain connects TRBV2 to TRBJ1-4; TRBD1 might be the D (6 bases). Germline V gene sequence: CDR1 SNHLY, CDR2 FYNNEI. Trimming took off 8 bases at V and 8 bases at J, with 15 bases between the two ends. The CDR3 consists of 13 residues. This CDR3 is CASGGGLREKLFF. CDR3 bases: TGTGCCAGCGGGGGGGGCTTAAGGGAAAAACTGTTTTTT.

This clone was seen just once. The rearrangement uses TRBV5-1 and TRBJ2-7; D perhaps matches TRBD2 (5 bases). The germline V gene encodes CDR1 SGHRS and CDR2 YFSETQ. This CDR3 has 14 residues. V was shortened by 0 bases and J by 4 bases, with 11 bases between the two germline ends. CDR3 residues: CASSLDGLIYEQYF. The CDR3, as DNA: TGCGCCAGCAGCTTGGACGGACTGATATACGAGCAGTACTTC. The variable domain in full, completed from reference TRBV5-1 and TRBJ2-7, reads KAGVTQTPRYLIKTRGQQVTLSCSPISGHRSVSWYQQTPGQGLQFLFEYFSETQRNKGNFPGRFSGRQFSNSRSEMNVSTLELGDSALYLCASSLDGLIYEQYFGPGTRLTVT.

The chain employs TRBV5-4 and TRBJ1-1, with TRBD1 as a possible D gene (5 bases). The germline V and J ends were trimmed by 2 bases and 4 bases, with 12 bases remaining between them. The CDR3 covers 14 residues. Germline values: CDR1 SGHNT, CDR2 YYREEE (reference sequence). The CDR3: CASSFGRVPTEAFF. DNA of the CDR3: TGTGCCAGCAGCTTCGGCAGGGTTCCCACTGAAGCTTTCTTT.

V usage is TRBV6-4 and J usage is TRBJ2-3; D uncertain. CDR3 length: 13 residues. Trimming removed 4 bases at V and 0 bases at J, with 5 bases between. Germline lookup yields CDR1 MRHNA and CDR2 SNTAGT. In DNA, the CDR3 is TGTGCCAGCAGTGTCATGAGCACAGATACGCAGTATTTT. Its translation is CASSVMSTDTQYF.

CDR3 DNA: TGTGCCAGCAGTGCCTGGGGGGGCGAAGCTTTCTTT. Protein sequence: CASSAWGGEAFF. The genes are TRBV2 and TRBJ1-1, with a weak D call TRBD1 (6 bases). Trimming removed 4 bases at V and 8 bases at J, with 11 bases between. This CDR3 comprises 12 residues. From germline, CDR1 is SNHLY and CDR2 FYNNEI.

This clone came up once. The rearrangement joins TRBV4-1 to TRBJ1-5, with D unresolved. The germline V and J ends were trimmed by 1 base and 6 bases, with 10 bases remaining between them. The CDR3 length is 14 residues. In germline, CDR1 is MGHRA, CDR2 YSYEKL. The CDR3 sequence: CASSQGVGRQPQHF. DNA of the CDR3: TGCGCCAGCAGCCAAGGAGTGGGCCGTCAGCCCCAGCATTTT.

The rearrangement links TRBV4-3 to TRBJ2-5, with 9 bases that match TRBD1. In germline, CDR1 is LGHNA, CDR2 YSLEER. The CDR3 extends over 15 amino acids. V dropped 3 bases and J dropped 5; count of bases not matched to a gene: 7. The CDR3 DNA is TGCGCCAGCAGCCAGGCGACAGGGGGGGTGGAGACCCAGTACTTC. Protein product: CASSQATGGVETQYF.

The chain uses TRBV19 and TRBJ2-5; no definite D call. The germline V and J ends were trimmed by 4 bases and 5 bases, with 11 bases remaining between them. The CDR3 extends over 13 amino acids. Germline values: CDR1 LNHDA, CDR2 SQIVND (reference sequence). The chain's CDR3 is CASSRVGWETQYF. The CDR3 coding sequence is TGTGCCAGTAGTAGGGTCGGGTGGGAGACCCAGTACTTC.

This sequence joins TRBV30 and TRBJ1-5; TRBD1 aligns across 8 bases. The CDR3 covers 14 residues. In germline, CDR1 is GTSNPN, CDR2 SVGIG (reference sequence). Unmatched junction bases numbered 7, after V lost 3 bases and J lost 6 bases. The CDR3: CAWSPPGGGQPQHF. The CDR3 bases are TGTGCCTGGAGCCCACCAGGGGGCGGTCAGCCCCAGCATTTT. The whole variable domain, remainder taken from reference TRBV30 and TRBJ1-5, is SQTIHQWPATLVQPVGSPLSLECTVEGTSNPNLYWYRQAAGRGLQLLFYSVGIGQISSEVPQNLSASRPQDRQFILSSKKLLLSDSGFYLCAWSPPGGGQPQHFGDGTRLSIL.

This chain links TRBV18 with TRBJ2-5; TRBD1 agrees at 10 bases. The junction had 9 bases not matched to a gene; V was cut back by 6 bases and J by 5 bases. This CDR3 is 15 amino acids long. The germline gives CDR1 KGHSH, CDR2 LQKENI. CDR3 coding DNA: TGTGCCAGCTCCCCCGACAGGGGGCGATGGGAGACCCAGTACTTC. It translates to CASSPDRGRWETQYF.

The chain recombines TRBV5-6 with TRBJ2-3; 7 nucleotides line up with TRBD1. Losses at the gene ends were 0 bases for V and 5 bases for J; bases not matched to a gene: 6. Germline V gives CDR1 SGHDT, CDR2 YYEEEE. The CDR3 sequence is 15 residues long. The CDR3 coding sequence is TGTGCCAGCAGCTTGGAAGGGGGCGCAGTAGATACGCAGTATTTT. It yields the protein CASSLEGGAVDTQYF.

CDR3 nucleotide sequence: TGTGCCAGCAGTGTGCTCACTAATCGCCCCGGGGAGCTGTTTTTT. Its protein is CASSVLTNRPGELFF. The chain combines TRBV6-6 with TRBJ2-2; no firm D call. The CDR3 is 15 residues long. The germline V gene has CDR1 MNHNY and CDR2 SVGAGI (reference sequence). Trimming removed 5 bases from V and 6 bases from J, with 16 bases in between.

This rearrangement joins TRBV9 to TRBJ2-1, with 9 positions matching TRBD1. V trimming: 4 bases; J trimming: 7 bases; junction bases outside the gene matches: 15. The CDR3 covers 17 residues. Looked up from germline, CDR1 is SGDLS and CDR2 is YYNGEE. The CDR3 is CASSPASGQGYLNEQFF. The CDR3 coding sequence is TGTGCCAGCAGCCCGGCGTCAGGACAGGGGTATTTAAATGAGCAGTTCTTC. Looking up the rest from reference TRBV9 and TRBJ2-1 gives the full variable domain: DSGVTQTPKHLITATGQRVTLRCSPRSGDLSVYWYQQSLDQGLQFLIQYYNGEERAKGNILERFSAQQFPDLHSELNLSSLELGDSALYFCASSPASGQGYLNEQFFGPGTRLTVL.

This sequence joins TRBV5-4 and TRBJ2-7; 9 bases are a match to TRBD1. CDR1 and CDR2 (germline): SGHNT, YYREEE (reference sequence). The ends lost 4 bases at V and 3 bases at J; junction bases unmatched: 8. This CDR3 comprises 15 residues. CDR3: CASSETGGGLYEQYF. The DNA for the CDR3 is TGTGCCAGCAGCGAAACAGGGGGCGGACTCTACGAGCAGTACTTC.

This clone was counted a single time. The chain is built from TRBV5-1 and TRBJ2-1; 7 nucleotides line up with TRBD2. V trimming: 6 bases; J trimming: 3 bases; junction bases outside the gene matches: 12. The CDR3 is 16 amino acids. Looked up from germline, CDR1 is SGHRS and CDR2 is YFSETQ. The CDR3 protein is CASNGGGPGIYNEQFF. The CDR3 DNA is TGCGCCAGCAATGGGGGAGGGCCTGGAATCTACAATGAGCAGTTCTTC.

The chain carries TRBV5-4 and TRBJ1-2, with D possibly being TRBD1 (5 bases). Germline-derived CDR1 and CDR2 are SGHNT and YYREEE (reference sequence). V shed 0 bases and J shed 3 bases, with 9 bases lying between them. The CDR3 is 14 amino acids. CDR3 DNA: TGTGCCAGCAGCTTGGGACAGACCTACTATGGCTACACCTTC. It translates to CASSLGQTYYGYTF.

This clone appeared once. V usage is TRBV27 and J usage is TRBJ2-7; D is uncertain. The CDR3 is 13 residues long. V was clipped by 5 bases and J by 4 bases, with 12 bases between them. CDR1 MNHEY and CDR2 SMNVEV come from the germline V gene (reference sequence). The CDR3: CASSQALAYEQYF. CDR3 sequence (DNA): TGTGCCAGCAGTCAGGCGTTGGCATACGAGCAGTACTTC.

The chain recombines TRBV2 with TRBJ1-1; TRBD1 matches at 8 bases. CDR1 and CDR2 (germline): SNHLY, FYNNEI. There are 16 residues in the CDR3. V lost 0 bases, J lost 2 bases, and 5 bases stayed unmatched. The CDR3 nucleotides read TGTGCCAGCAGTGAAGCACCGGGACAGGCTAACACTGAAGCTTTCTTT. It yields the protein CASSEAPGQANTEAFF.

About this clone itself: Different DNA sequences within this sample yield the same CDR3. The chain links TRBV27 to TRBJ1-5, with D uncertain. CDR3 length equals 17 residues. Looked up from germline, CDR1 is MNHEY and CDR2 is SMNVEV (reference sequence). Trimming took off 1 base at V and 1 base at J, with 14 bases between the two ends. DNA for the CDR3: TGTGCCAGCAGTTTATATCCCCCAAGAGGGAGCAATCAGCCCCAGCATTTT. It encodes CASSLYPPRGSNQPQHF.

This chain connects TRBV6-2 or TRBV6-3 to TRBJ1-1; no definite D call. V lost 3 bases to trimming and J lost 8 bases, with 13 bases between them. From germline, CDR1 is MNHEY and CDR2 SVGEGT. The CDR3 sequence is 13 residues long. CDR3 amino acids: CASSYRWAPEAFF. The CDR3 DNA reads TGTGCCAGCAGTTATCGCTGGGCTCCGGAAGCTTTCTTT.

This rearrangement joins TRBV7-6 to TRBJ2-1; no clear D gene. This CDR3 spans 11 amino acids. Trimming left V 6 bases short and J 4 bases short, with 4 bases between. Germline V CDR1 and CDR2: SGHVS, FNYEAQ. The CDR3 sequence: CASRTYNEQFF. CDR3 DNA: TGTGCCAGCAGGACTTACAATGAGCAGTTCTTC.

This clone was recorded once. The V call is TRBV9, the J call TRBJ2-7; 9 bases agree with TRBD2. CDR1 is SGDLS, CDR2 YYNGEE, per germline. CDR3 length: 15 residues. J was trimmed by 6 bases and V by 1 base; bases with no gene match: 8. This CDR3 reads CASSVRREGPGEQYF. The CDR3 DNA is TGTGCCAGCAGCGTAAGGCGGGAGGGCCCTGGCGAGCAGTACTTC.